The clone carrying this TCR beta chain was found a few times. Measured with immunoSEQ multiplex PCR; TCRdb has only the in-frame clones, and not every one. Found here are 200,000 or so clones, roughly 79% of them singletons; the top ten hold approximately 12%. This entry comes from a study of blood T cell repertoires in COVID-19. At the level of the study: There were acute and convalescent COVID-19 samples, and they came from the United States, Italy and Spain. In each case, the material was cDNA or gDNA derived from T cells, B-cell-depleted T cells, or PBMCs.

While infection was still active, Seattle patients were enrolled and then followed longitudinally. The sequenced material came from peripheral blood. The sequence derives from a woman at least 80 years old with COVID-19, enrolled during active disease.

The CDR3 DNA reads TGTGCCAGCTCGGGCGGGATTAATGAAAAACTGTTTTTT. Its translation: CASSGGINEKLFF. The rearrangement uses TRBV2 and TRBJ1-4; D is unclear. Germline CDR1 reads SNHLY; CDR2 reads FYNNEI. The CDR3 has 13 amino acids. Between the trimmed V and J ends, which lost 8 bases and 4 bases, there was a span of 11 bases.